Included here is one T cell receptor beta chain sequence, with context. The method was immunoSEQ multiplex PCR; TCRdb's version includes in-frame clones alone and lacks a portion of them. The sample yields fewer than 300,000 clones, around nine tenths seen once. The data were taken from a study of blood T cell repertoires in COVID-19. The germline CDR1 and CDR2 sequences are MGHDK and SYGVNS. The CDR3 length is 16 residues. The V end lost 2 bases, the J end lost 2 bases, and 12 bases lay between the germline ends. This clonotype was obtained from a man in his forties who had recovered from COVID-19. The specimen sequenced was PBMCs or T cells enriched from blood (not recorded which). The J gene is TRBJ2-2, the V gene TRBV25-1, with TRBD1 as a possible D gene (6 bases). The CDR3 bases are TGTGCCAGCAGTGAACCTCAGACAGGAAACACCGGGGAGCTGTTTTTT. Amino acid sequence: CASSEPQTGNTGELFF. The full variable domain, in which reference TRBV25-1 and TRBJ2-2 provide the parts outside the CDR3, is EADIYQTPRYLVIGTGKKITLECSQTMGHDKMYWYQQDPGMELHLIHYSYGVNSTEKGDLSSESTVSRIRTEHFPLTLESARPSHTSQYLCASSEPQTGNTGELFFGEGSRLTVL.